Shown below are 30 T cell receptor beta chains from a single sample sequenced in a study of blood T cell repertoires in COVID-19. Repertoires were generated with immunoSEQ multiplex PCR, while TCRdb's copy carries only in-frame clones and drops some. Of about 140,000 clones in the sample, around 79% were seen once. The source material was PBMCs or T cells enriched from blood (not recorded which). The receptor set was obtained from a woman aged 45-65 years who had recovered from COVID-19.

The chain links TRBV2 to TRBJ2-5; D is uncertain. V lost 4 bases and J 4 bases, leaving 7 bases between the germline ends. The length of the CDR3 is 12 residues. Germline V gene lookup returns CDR1 SNHLY and CDR2 FYNNEI. CDR3 sequence (DNA): TGTGCCAGCAGTGGAGAGTCAGAGACCCAGTACTTC. Translated: CASSGESETQYF.

This sequence joins TRBV30 and TRBJ1-2; 7 bases align to TRBD1. There are 14 residues in the CDR3. In germline, CDR1 is GTSNPN, CDR2 SVGIG (reference sequence). With V trimmed by 5 bases and J by 0 bases, 6 bases remained unmatched. The CDR3 sequence is CAWVGTAANYGYTF. The CDR3 nucleotides read TGTGCCTGGGTCGGGACAGCAGCTAACTATGGCTACACCTTC.

The CDR3 region is CASSAGLAGPLGSSYEQYF. CDR3 DNA sequence: TGTGCCAGCAGCGCCGGACTAGCGGGACCCTTAGGGAGCTCCTACGAGCAGTACTTC. The chain joins TRBV9 to TRBJ2-7; TRBD2 matches 12 bases. Germline trimming cut 3 bases from V and 0 bases from J; bases unmatched to any gene: 13. This CDR3 has 19 residues. The germline CDR1 and CDR2 sequences are SGDLS and YYNGEE.

The rearrangement uses TRBV4-2 and TRBJ2-7; 13 positions match TRBD2. This CDR3 has 18 amino acids. The V gene end was trimmed by 0 bases and the J gene end by 3 bases; junction bases not matched to a gene: 8. Germline CDR1 and CDR2: LGHNA and YNFKEQ. In DNA form, the CDR3 reads TGTGCCAGCAGCCAAGAAAAGGGACTAGCGGGACGCAACTACGAGCAGTACTTC. Its protein is CASSQEKGLAGRNYEQYF.

The CDR3 spells CAWSEETEAFF. The CDR3 nucleotides are TGTGCCTGGAGTGAGGAGACTGAAGCTTTCTTT. The chain links TRBV30 to TRBJ1-1; D is undetermined. Germline lookup yields CDR1 GTSNPN and CDR2 SVGIG (reference sequence). Trimming cost V 1 base and J 5 bases, with 5 bases left between them. The CDR3 runs to 11 residues.

This clone has just one count. The chain has TRBV6-5 and TRBJ1-5; D ambiguous. The CDR3 loop spans 14 amino acids. In germline, CDR1 is MNHEY, CDR2 SVGAGI. Trimming removed 6 bases from V and 2 bases from J, with 11 bases in between. The CDR3 DNA reads TGTGCCAGCAGCTCATTGCGAGGCAATCAGCCCCAGCATTTT. Encoded protein: CASSSLRGNQPQHF.

The chain is built from TRBV14 and TRBJ2-1, with 11 nucleotides matching TRBD2. The V and J ends lost 5 bases and 8 bases, in that order; junction bases with no gene match: 17. The length of the CDR3 is 18 residues. Germline V gives CDR1 SGHDN, CDR2 FVKESK. CDR3 sequence: CASSAGLAGPPRYHEQFF. The CDR3 DNA follows: TGTGCCAGCAGCGCAGGACTAGCGGGCCCACCTAGGTATCATGAGCAGTTCTTC.

The chain has TRBV19 and TRBJ1-1, with D unclear. V dropped 6 bases and J dropped 3 bases, with 11 bases sitting between them. CDR3 length equals 13 residues. Germline CDR1 LNHDA, CDR2 SQIVND (reference sequence). In DNA, the CDR3 is TGTGCCAGTAGCCTCCGAGAGGACACTGAAGCTTTCTTT. Translation gives CASSLREDTEAFF. The entire variable domain, with the rest obtained from reference TRBV19 and TRBJ1-1, is as follows: DGGITQSPKYLFRKEGQNVTLSCEQNLNHDAMYWYRQDPGQGLRLIYYSQIVNDFQKGDIAEGYSVSREKKESFPLTVTSAQKNPTAFYLCASSLREDTEAFFGQGTRLTVV.

This chain connects TRBV6-5 to TRBJ2-3; TRBD2 aligns across 8 bases. V gave up 1 base and J gave up 6 bases; unmatched junction bases: 6. The CDR3 consists of 15 residues. Germline V gene lookup returns CDR1 MNHEY and CDR2 SVGAGI. The CDR3 region is CASSYWSGRGDTQYF. The CDR3, as DNA: TGTGCCAGCAGTTACTGGAGCGGGAGAGGGGATACGCAGTATTTT.

The V gene is TRBV27, the J gene TRBJ2-7, with D tentatively TRBD1 (6 bases). CDR3 length equals 15 residues. Trimming left V 0 bases short and J 3 bases short, with 12 bases between. The germline gives CDR1 MNHEY, CDR2 SMNVEV (reference sequence). The chain's CDR3 is CASSLSAGAHYEQYF. CDR3 coding DNA: TGTGCCAGCAGTTTATCGGCAGGGGCCCACTACGAGCAGTACTTC.

The chain has TRBV28 and TRBJ2-5; TRBD1 matches 9 bases. Germline lookup yields CDR1 MDHEN and CDR2 SYDVKM. The CDR3 runs to 16 residues. V shed 4 bases, J shed 2 bases, and the junction held 8 bases outside the gene matches. The CDR3 here is CASSSSGTGKQETQYF. CDR3 nucleotides: TGTGCCAGCAGTTCCTCGGGGACAGGGAAACAAGAGACCCAGTACTTC.

The V and J genes are TRBV5-6 and TRBJ1-6; 7 bases agree with TRBD1. The J segment lost 7 bases and the V segment lost 4 bases, leaving 8 bases of the junction unmatched. The CDR3 has 15 residues. Per the germline V gene, CDR1 is SGHDT and CDR2 is YYEEEE. DNA of the CDR3: TGTGCCAGCAGCCCGCGACAGGGTGGAAATTCACCCCTCCACTTT. This gives the protein CASSPRQGGNSPLHF.

This clone was detected only once. The V call is TRBV9, the J call TRBJ2-1; 9 positions agree with TRBD2. V dropped 2 bases and J dropped 9; count of bases not matched to a gene: 9. This CDR3 comprises 15 residues. Germline values: CDR1 SGDLS, CDR2 YYNGEE. The CDR3 here is CASSVSSGAFSEQFF. CDR3 sequence (DNA): TGTGCCAGCAGCGTGTCTAGCGGGGCCTTTAGTGAGCAGTTCTTC.

In this sample, this clone turned up once. The chain carries TRBV27 and TRBJ1-1, with TRBD1 matching 7 bases. The CDR3 runs 14 residues. Germline values: CDR1 MNHEY, CDR2 SMNVEV (reference sequence). Unmatched junction bases numbered 12, after V lost 10 bases and J lost 4 bases. The DNA for the CDR3 is TGTGCCACCACGCCGCGAGGGGGCGGCACTGAAGCTTTCTTT. Translated, it gives CATTPRGGGTEAFF.

The chain joins TRBV19 to TRBJ1-3; 10 bases match TRBD1. The CDR3 has 16 amino acids. V was clipped by 6 bases and J by 1 base; unmatched bases: 6. From germline, CDR1 is LNHDA and CDR2 SQIVND (reference sequence). CDR3 in DNA: TGTGCCAGTAGATCCGGGACAGGGGAATCTGGAAACACCATATATTTT. Its translation is CASRSGTGESGNTIYF.

This chain connects TRBV5-1 to TRBJ2-1; the D gene is possibly TRBD2 (7 bases). Looked up from germline, CDR1 is SGHRS and CDR2 is YFSETQ. Trimming removed 0 bases at V and 2 bases at J, with 9 bases between. The CDR3 has 15 residues. CDR3: CASSLVGGAYNEQFF. CDR3 DNA: TGCGCCAGCAGCTTGGTAGGGGGGGCCTACAATGAGCAGTTCTTC.

This sequence joins TRBV11-2 and TRBJ2-5; a possible D gene is TRBD2 (5 bases). Germline-derived CDR1 and CDR2 are SGHAT and FQNNGV. The V and J ends lost 7 bases and 1 base respectively, with 13 bases between them. CDR3 length: 14 residues. CDR3 sequence reads: CASTPWETQETQYF. CDR3 sequence (DNA): TGTGCCAGCACCCCTTGGGAGACCCAAGAGACCCAGTACTTC.

The chain couples TRBV28 to TRBJ2-7; 12 bases map to TRBD1. This CDR3 spans 17 amino acids. V was clipped by 4 bases and J by 7 bases; unmatched bases: 14. Per the germline V gene, CDR1 is MDHEN and CDR2 is SYDVKM. The CDR3 region has the DNA TGTGCCAGCAGTTCACGTTTTGGGGGACAGGGGGCTAAAGAGCAGTACTTC. Translation: CASSSRFGGQGAKEQYF.

This chain joins TRBV12-3 or TRBV12-4 and TRBJ1-1, with D possibly being TRBD1 (5 bases). CDR3 length equals 13 residues. Trimming left V 3 bases short and J 5 bases short, with 10 bases between. CDR3 DNA: TGTGCCAGCAGTTTGAAGGGGTATACTGAAGCTTTCTTT. It codes for CASSLKGYTEAFF.

This chain links TRBV27 with TRBJ2-7, with 7 bases matching TRBD1. The CDR3 contains 13 residues. Germline CDR1 reads MNHEY; CDR2 reads SMNVEV (reference sequence). V trimming: 5 bases; J trimming: 6 bases; junction bases outside the gene matches: 7. The CDR3: CASSPTGNGEQYF. The CDR3 nucleotides are TGTGCCAGCAGTCCGACAGGGAACGGCGAGCAGTACTTC.

A word on this clone: A junction boundary mismatches the germline segment, possibly from a read error. The V and J genes are TRBV10-3 and TRBJ2-3; TRBD1 is a possible D gene (5 bases). The germline CDR1 and CDR2 sequences are ENHRY and SYGVKD. This CDR3 is 12 amino acids long. The CDR3 sequence is CAIGDSTDTQYF. CDR3 in DNA: TGTGCCATCGGTGACAGTACAGATACGCAGTATTTT.

The rearrangement joins TRBV19 to TRBJ1-2; 8 bases line up with TRBD1. Germline lookup yields CDR1 LNHDA and CDR2 SQIVND (reference sequence). The CDR3 runs to 15 residues. The V gene end was trimmed by 5 bases and the J gene end by 4 bases; junction bases not matched to a gene: 9. The CDR3 DNA reads as TGTGCCAGTAGTGTCCTCCAGGGGGCTGGCTATGGCTACACCTTC. Protein sequence: CASSVLQGAGYGYTF.

This chain links TRBV11-3 with TRBJ2-1, with 14 bases matching TRBD2. The V and J ends lost 3 bases and 10 bases, in that order; junction bases with no gene match: 8. This CDR3 contains 16 residues. The germline gives CDR1 SGHNT, CDR2 YENEEA. The CDR3 loop reads CASSLEGLAGGKEQFF. Here the CDR3 DNA reads TGTGCCAGCAGCTTGGAAGGACTAGCGGGAGGAAAGGAGCAGTTCTTC.

V gene TRBV9 combines with J gene TRBJ1-4; unclear D gene. V shed 4 bases and J shed 4 bases, with 14 bases lying between them. Germline CDR1 reads SGDLS; CDR2 reads YYNGEE. This CDR3 contains 15 residues. CDR3 region: CASSPREGVNEKLFF. The CDR3 nucleotides are TGTGCCAGCAGCCCCCGGGAGGGAGTTAATGAAAAACTGTTTTTT.

The genes are TRBV3-1 (or the pseudogene TRBV3-2) and TRBJ2-2, with D possibly TRBD2 on 5 matching bases. Germline-derived CDR1 and CDR2 are LGHDT and YNNKEL (reference sequence). Trimming shortened V by 0 bases and J by 7 bases, and 21 bases separated the two germline ends. CDR3 size: 18 residues. CDR3 region: CASSQEGLLDPRDGELFF. In nucleotides, the CDR3 is TGTGCCAGCAGCCAAGAAGGTCTGCTCGACCCCCGGGACGGGGAGCTGTTTTTT.

The CDR3 reads CASSVVSQHAGDTQYF. CDR3 sequence (DNA): TGTGCCAGCAGCGTAGTGAGTCAGCACGCGGGAGATACGCAGTATTTT. The gene calls are TRBV9 and TRBJ2-3, with D perhaps matching TRBD2 (5 bases). Germline values: CDR1 SGDLS, CDR2 YYNGEE. Trimming took 0 bases from V and 5 from J, leaving 16 bases between them. This CDR3 has 16 residues.

The V and J genes are TRBV6-5 and TRBJ2-7, with 10 bases identical to TRBD2. From germline, CDR1 is MNHEY and CDR2 SVGAGI. Losses at the gene ends were 8 bases for V and 4 bases for J; bases not matched to a gene: 5. This CDR3 region has 13 residues. The CDR3 loop reads CASQREGRYEQYF. DNA of the CDR3: TGTGCCAGCCAGCGGGAGGGCCGGTACGAGCAGTACTTC.

This clone is a singleton in its sample. V and J are TRBV5-4 and TRBJ1-2; D is uncertain. The CDR3 runs to 16 residues. The ends were cut back, 4 bases at V and 4 bases at J, with 20 bases in the middle. Per the germline V gene, CDR1 is SGHNT and CDR2 is YYREEE (reference sequence). CDR3 sequence reads: CASSPEGSAASYGYTF. For the CDR3, the DNA is TGTGCCAGCAGCCCCGAGGGCTCGGCAGCCTCCTATGGCTACACCTTC.

The chain links TRBV2 to TRBJ2-7; TRBD1 matches at 8 bases. Germline lookup yields CDR1 SNHLY and CDR2 FYNNEI. The V segment lost 7 bases and the J segment 7 bases; nucleotides outside the gene matches: 9. The CDR3 runs 13 residues. Written as DNA, the CDR3 is TGTGCCAGCATGGATCAGGGGGCGTATGAGCAGTACTTC. It is translated as CASMDQGAYEQYF.

The chain combines TRBV5-4 with TRBJ2-3, with 8 bases fitting TRBD2. Trimming removed 2 bases from V and 7 bases from J; junction bases left unmatched: 9. Per germline, CDR1 SGHNT and CDR2 YYREEE (reference sequence). The CDR3 is 15 amino acids. CDR3 amino acids: CASSLPRERGNTQYF. The DNA for the CDR3 is TGTGCCAGCAGCTTACCCAGAGAGCGGGGGAATACGCAGTATTTT.